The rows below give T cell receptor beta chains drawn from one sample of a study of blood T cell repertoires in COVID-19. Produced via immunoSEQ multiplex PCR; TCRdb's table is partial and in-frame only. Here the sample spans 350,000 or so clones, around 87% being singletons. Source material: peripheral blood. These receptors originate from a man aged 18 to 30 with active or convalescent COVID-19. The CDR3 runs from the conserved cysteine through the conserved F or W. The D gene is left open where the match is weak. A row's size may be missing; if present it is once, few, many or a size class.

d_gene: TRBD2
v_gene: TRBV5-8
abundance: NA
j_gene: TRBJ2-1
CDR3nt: TGTGCCAGCAGCCCGCGGAGCGGGAGTGCCCGTAATGAGCAGTTCTTC
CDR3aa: CASSPRSGSARNEQFF

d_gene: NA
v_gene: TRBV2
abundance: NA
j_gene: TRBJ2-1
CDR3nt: TGTGCCAGCGGGGCCTTGTCCAACAATGAGCAGTTCTTC
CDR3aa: CASGALSNNEQFF

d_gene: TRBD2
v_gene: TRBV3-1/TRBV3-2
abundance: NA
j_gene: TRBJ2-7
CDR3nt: TGTGCCAGCAGCCAAGGGTCCAATAGCGGGAAGAGGCAGTACTTC
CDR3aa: CASSQGSNSGKRQYF

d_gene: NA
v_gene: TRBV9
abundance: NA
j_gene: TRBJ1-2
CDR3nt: TGTGCCAGCAGCGATGCCGCAGGTTCCCCTAACTATGGCTACACCTTC
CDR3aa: CASSDAAGSPNYGYTF

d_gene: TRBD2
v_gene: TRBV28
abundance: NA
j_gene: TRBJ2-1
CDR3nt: TGTGCCAGCAGTTTATGGGCTAGCGGCTACTCCTACAATGAGCAGTTCTTC
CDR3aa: CASSLWASGYSYNEQFF

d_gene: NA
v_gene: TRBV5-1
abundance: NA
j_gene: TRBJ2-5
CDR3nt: TGCGCCAGCAGCCGGGGAGGCGCGGGACAAGAGACCCAGTACTTC
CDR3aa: CASSRGGAGQETQYF

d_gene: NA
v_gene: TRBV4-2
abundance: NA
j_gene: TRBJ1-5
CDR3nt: TGTGCCAGCAGCCAAGGGAGTCAGCCCCAGCATTTT
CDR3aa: CASSQGSQPQHF

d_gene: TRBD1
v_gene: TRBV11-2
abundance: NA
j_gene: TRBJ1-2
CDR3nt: TGTGCCAGCAGCTTTCACAGGGGGCTCGGCTACACCTTC
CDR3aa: CASSFHRGLGYTF

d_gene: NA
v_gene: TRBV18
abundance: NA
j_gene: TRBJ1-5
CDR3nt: TGTGCCAGCTCACCACTCGGATCGGGGAGCGAAGGTCAGCCCCAGCATTTT
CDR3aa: CASSPLGSGSEGQPQHF

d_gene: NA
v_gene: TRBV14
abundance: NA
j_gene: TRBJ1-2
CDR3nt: TGTGCCAGCAGCCAAACGACAGGCTTCAACCCCTATGGCTACACCTTC
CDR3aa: CASSQTTGFNPYGYTF

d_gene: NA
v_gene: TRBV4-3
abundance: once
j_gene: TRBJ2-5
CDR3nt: TGCGCCAGCAGCGCAAGAACACAGGGGGGGGAGACCCAGTACTTC
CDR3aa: CASSARTQGGETQYF

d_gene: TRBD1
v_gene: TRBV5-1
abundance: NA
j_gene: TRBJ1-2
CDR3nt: TGCGCCAGCAGCTTGGACAGGGGGGGGTCCGGCTACACCTTC
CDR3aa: CASSLDRGGSGYTF

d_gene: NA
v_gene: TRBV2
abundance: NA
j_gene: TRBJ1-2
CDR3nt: TGTGCCAGCAGGGGGGCCAGGGGCGTCTATGGCTACACCTTC
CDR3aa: CASRGARGVYGYTF

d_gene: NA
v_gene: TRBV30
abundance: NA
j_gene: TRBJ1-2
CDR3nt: TGTGCCTGGATTGACAAAACTAACTATGGCTACACCTTC
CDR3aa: CAWIDKTNYGYTF

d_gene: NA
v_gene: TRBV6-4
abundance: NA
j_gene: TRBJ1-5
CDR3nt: TGTGCCAGCAGGGGGCTGCCCCAGCATTTT
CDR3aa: CASRGLPQHF

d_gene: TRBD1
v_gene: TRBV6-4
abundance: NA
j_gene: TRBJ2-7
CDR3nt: TGTGCCAGCAGTAAACAGGGGGGTTACGAGCAGTACTTC
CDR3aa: CASSKQGGYEQYF

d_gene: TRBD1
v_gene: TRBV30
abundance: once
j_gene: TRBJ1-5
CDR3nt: TGTGCCTGGAGTCCTACTAGGTCAGGGGGCCGGTTAAGGCAGCCCCAGCATTTT
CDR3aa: CAWSPTRSGGRLRQPQHF

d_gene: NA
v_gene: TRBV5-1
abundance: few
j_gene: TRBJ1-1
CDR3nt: TGCGCCAGCAGCTTCGGGAGGGCTAACACTGAAGCTTTCTTT
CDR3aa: CASSFGRANTEAFF

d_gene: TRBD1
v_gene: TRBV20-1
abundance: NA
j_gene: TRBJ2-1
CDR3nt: TGCAGTGCTAGAGATAGGGGGCAATTCTTC
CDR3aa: CSARDRGQFF

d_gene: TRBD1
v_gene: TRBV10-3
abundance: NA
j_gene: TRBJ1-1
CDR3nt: TGTGCCATCAGGACAGGGGGGAGGACTGAAGCTTTCTTT
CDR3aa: CAIRTGGRTEAFF

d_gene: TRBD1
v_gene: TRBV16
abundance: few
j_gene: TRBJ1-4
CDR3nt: TGTGCCAGCAGCCCGGTCGGTTTCGGGGACAGGGCTAAAAAACTGTTTTTT
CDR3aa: CASSPVGFGDRAKKLFF

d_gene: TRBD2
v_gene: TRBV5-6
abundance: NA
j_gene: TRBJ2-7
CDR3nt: TGTGCCAGCAGCCAAGGACTAGCGGCCTACGAGCAGTACTTC
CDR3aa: CASSQGLAAYEQYF

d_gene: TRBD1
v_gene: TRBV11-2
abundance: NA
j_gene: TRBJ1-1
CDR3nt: TGTGCCAGCAGCTTTAGGACAGGGGGGATCTTAATGATCACTGAAGCTTTCTTT
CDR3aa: CASSFRTGGILMITEAFF

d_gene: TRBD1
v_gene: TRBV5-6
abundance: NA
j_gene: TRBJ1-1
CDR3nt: TGTGCCAGCAGCACCGGGACAGATATCCCTGAAGCTTTCTTT
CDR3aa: CASSTGTDIPEAFF

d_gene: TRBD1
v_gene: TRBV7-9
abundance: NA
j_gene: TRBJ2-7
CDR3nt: TGTGCCAGCGGGCAGGACAGGGTTGGATACGAGCAGTACTTC
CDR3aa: CASGQDRVGYEQYF

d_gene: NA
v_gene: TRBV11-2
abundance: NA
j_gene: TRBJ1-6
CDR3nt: TGTGCCAGCAGCTTAGTCTCAGGGAATGGCTCACCCCTCCACTTT
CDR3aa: CASSLVSGNGSPLHF

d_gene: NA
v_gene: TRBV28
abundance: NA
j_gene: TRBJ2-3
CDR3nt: TGTGCCAGCAGCCTAACGGTGGTGAATACGCAGTATTTT
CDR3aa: CASSLTVVNTQYF

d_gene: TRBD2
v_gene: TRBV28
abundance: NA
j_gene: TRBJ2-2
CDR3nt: TGTGCCAGCAGTTTCCTACTAGCGGGGCTTGGGACCGGGGAGCTGTTTTTT
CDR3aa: CASSFLLAGLGTGELFF

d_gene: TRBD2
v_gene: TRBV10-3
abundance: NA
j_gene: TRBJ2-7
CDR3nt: TGTGCCATGAGGGGAGATAGCGGGAATAACGAGCAGTACTTC
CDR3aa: CAMRGDSGNNEQYF

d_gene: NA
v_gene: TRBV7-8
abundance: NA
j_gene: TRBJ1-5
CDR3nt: TGTGCCAGCAGCTCCACCCAAGGTTTCGGGCAGCCCCAGCATTTT
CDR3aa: CASSSTQGFGQPQHF

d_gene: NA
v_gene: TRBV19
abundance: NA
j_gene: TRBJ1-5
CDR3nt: TGTGCCAGTAGTATTTCATCGGGGCGGGGCCAGCCCCAGCATTTT
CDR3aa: CASSISSGRGQPQHF

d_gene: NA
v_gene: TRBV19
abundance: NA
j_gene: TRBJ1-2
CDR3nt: TGTGCCAGTAGTATGGAGGTAAACTATGGCTACACCTTC
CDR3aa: CASSMEVNYGYTF

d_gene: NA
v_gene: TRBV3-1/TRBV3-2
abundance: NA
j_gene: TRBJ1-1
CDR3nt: TGTGCCAGCAGCCAAGATGAGAGTTCCACTGAAGCTTTCTTT
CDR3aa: CASSQDESSTEAFF

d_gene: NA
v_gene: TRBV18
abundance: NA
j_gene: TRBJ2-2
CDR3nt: TGTGCCAGCTCACCAGGCGGGGTCCGTGCCGGGGAGCTGTTTTTT
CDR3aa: CASSPGGVRAGELFF

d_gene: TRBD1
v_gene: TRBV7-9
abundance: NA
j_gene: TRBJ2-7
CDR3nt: TGTGCCAGCAGCTCCCTCCCGGGACAGGGAAGCTACGAGCAGTACTTC
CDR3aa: CASSSLPGQGSYEQYF

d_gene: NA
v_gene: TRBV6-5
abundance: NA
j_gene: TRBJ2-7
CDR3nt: TGTGCCAGCAGTCGACTCGGACAGTCCTACGAGCAGTACTTC
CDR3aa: CASSRLGQSYEQYF

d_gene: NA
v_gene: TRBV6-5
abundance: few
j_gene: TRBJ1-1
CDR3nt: TGTGCCAGCAGCTCCACGAGCCGGAGGAACACTGAAGCTTTCTTT
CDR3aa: CASSSTSRRNTEAFF

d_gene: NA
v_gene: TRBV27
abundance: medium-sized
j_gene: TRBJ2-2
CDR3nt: TGTGCCAGCGGACAGAGCGCGAACACCGGGGAGCTGTTTTTT
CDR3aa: CASGQSANTGELFF

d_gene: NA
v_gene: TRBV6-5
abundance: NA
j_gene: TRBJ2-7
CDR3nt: TGTGCCAGCAGTTACAGTGTTCCACAGGCCTACGAGCAGTACTTC
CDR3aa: CASSYSVPQAYEQYF

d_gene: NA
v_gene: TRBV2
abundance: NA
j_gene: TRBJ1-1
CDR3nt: TGTGCCAGCAGTCGTGATGGGAAGCCTCCCGGGGGAGCTTTCTTT
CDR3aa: CASSRDGKPPGGAFF

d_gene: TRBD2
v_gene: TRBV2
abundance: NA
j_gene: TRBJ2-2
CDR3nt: TGTGCCAGCACCGAGGGGAGCGGGGTGAACACCGGGGAGCTGTTTTTT
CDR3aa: CASTEGSGVNTGELFF

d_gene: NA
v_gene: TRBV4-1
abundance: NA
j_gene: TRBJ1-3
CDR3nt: TGCGCCAGCAGCCAAGAGTCGGGCTCTGGAAACACCATATATTTT
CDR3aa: CASSQESGSGNTIYF

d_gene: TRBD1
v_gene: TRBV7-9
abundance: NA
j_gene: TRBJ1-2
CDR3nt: TGTGCCAGCAGCCAGGGACAGGGGCCTTACTATGGCTACACCTTC
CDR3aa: CASSQGQGPYYGYTF

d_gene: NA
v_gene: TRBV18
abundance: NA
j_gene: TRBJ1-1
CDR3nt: TGTGCCAGCTCAGCCGGGGGACCCATGAACACTGAAGCTTTCTTT
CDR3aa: CASSAGGPMNTEAFF

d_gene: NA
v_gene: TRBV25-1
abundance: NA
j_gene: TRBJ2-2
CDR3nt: TGTGCCAGCAGTGACAAGGGGTTCGGGGAGCTGTTTTTT
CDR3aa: CASSDKGFGELFF

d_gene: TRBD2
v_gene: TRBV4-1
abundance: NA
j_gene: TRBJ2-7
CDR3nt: TGCGCCAGCAGCCACTCATGGGCGGGAGGCTACGAGCAGTACTTC
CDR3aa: CASSHSWAGGYEQYF

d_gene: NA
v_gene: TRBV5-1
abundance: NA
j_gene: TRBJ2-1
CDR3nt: TGCGCCAGCACATTAGGGGGTGAGCAGTTCTTC
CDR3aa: CASTLGGEQFF

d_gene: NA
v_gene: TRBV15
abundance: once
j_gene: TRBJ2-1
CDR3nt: TGTGCCACCAGCAGAGTTCCGGGTATTAATGAGCAGTTCTTC
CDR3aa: CATSRVPGINEQFF

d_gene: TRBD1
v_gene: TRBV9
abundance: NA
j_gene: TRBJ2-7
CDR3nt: TGTGCCAGCAGCGCTTGGGACAGGGGTCCCTACGAGCAGTACTTC
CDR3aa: CASSAWDRGPYEQYF

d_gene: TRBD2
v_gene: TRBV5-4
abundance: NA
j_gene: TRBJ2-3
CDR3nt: TGTGCCAGCAGCTTTGAAGTGCTAGCGGGAGGGCGAAGCACAGATACGCAGTATTTT
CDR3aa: CASSFEVLAGGRSTDTQYF

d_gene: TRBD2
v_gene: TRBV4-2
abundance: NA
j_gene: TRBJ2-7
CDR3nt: TGTGCCAGCAGCCAAGGGGCTAGCGGCTCCTACGAGCAGTACTTC
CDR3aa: CASSQGASGSYEQYF

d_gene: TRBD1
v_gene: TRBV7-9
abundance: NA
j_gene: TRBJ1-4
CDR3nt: TGTGCCAGCAGCTTGAGGACAGGGGGTTACGAAAAACTGTTTTTT
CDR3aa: CASSLRTGGYEKLFF

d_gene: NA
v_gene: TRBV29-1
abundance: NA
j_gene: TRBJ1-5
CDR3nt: TGCAGCGTTGAAATCGGGGGAGGGCCCCAGCATTTT
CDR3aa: CSVEIGGGPQHF

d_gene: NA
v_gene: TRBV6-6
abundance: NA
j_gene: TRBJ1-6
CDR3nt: TGTGCCAGCCGTCCTCAAGAGCGGAATTCACCCCTCCACTTT
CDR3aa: CASRPQERNSPLHF

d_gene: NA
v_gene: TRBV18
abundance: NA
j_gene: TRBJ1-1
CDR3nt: TGTGCCAGCTCACGAATAGGACAGATGAACACTGAAGCTTTCTTT
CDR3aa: CASSRIGQMNTEAFF

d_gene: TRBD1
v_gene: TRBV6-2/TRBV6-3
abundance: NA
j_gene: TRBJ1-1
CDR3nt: TGTGCCAGCAGTTGGACAGGGAAAAACTGGAACACTGAAGCTTTCTTT
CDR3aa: CASSWTGKNWNTEAFF

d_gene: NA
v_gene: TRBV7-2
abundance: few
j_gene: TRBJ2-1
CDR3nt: TGTGCCAGCAGCTTAGGGCCAGGTTACAATGAGCAGTTCTTC
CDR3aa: CASSLGPGYNEQFF